This T cell receptor beta chain was captured in a study of circulating CD8 cells and anti-PD-1 response in melanoma. Study findings and constraints: At M1, fewer than 8% of TRB clonotypes appeared in multiple subsets. TIGIT repertoires were least diverse, DNEG repertoires most diverse. A small cohort with few responders supplied the baseline and M1 comparisons.

This clonotype appeared a few times. Its antigen is still unknown. CDR3 length: 12 residues. The V gene lost 7 bases and the J gene lost 6 bases, with 11 bases spanning the gap. CDR1 PRHDT and CDR2 FYEKMQ come from the germline V gene (reference sequence). Using approximately 15 ng of total RNA, TCR libraries were made with the QIAseq Immune Repertoire TCR panel. TCRdb processed the reads anew with MiXCR; each CDR3 protein has one entry. The data hold approximately 1,300 distinct CDR3 sequences, with less than 9% observed a single time. From live CD3+CD8+TCRalphabeta+ cells, four PD-1 and/or TIGIT subsets were sorted.

Here the sequenced sample was CD8+ T cells from PBMCs, taken at baseline or after one month of anti-PD-1 therapy (not recorded which). The TCR originated in a human donor with melanoma. The V and J genes are TRBV13 and TRBJ2-3; no reliable D call. The CDR3 region is CASTRLPDTQYF. Here the CDR3 DNA reads TGTGCCAGCACCCGGCTCCCCGATACGCAGTATTTT.